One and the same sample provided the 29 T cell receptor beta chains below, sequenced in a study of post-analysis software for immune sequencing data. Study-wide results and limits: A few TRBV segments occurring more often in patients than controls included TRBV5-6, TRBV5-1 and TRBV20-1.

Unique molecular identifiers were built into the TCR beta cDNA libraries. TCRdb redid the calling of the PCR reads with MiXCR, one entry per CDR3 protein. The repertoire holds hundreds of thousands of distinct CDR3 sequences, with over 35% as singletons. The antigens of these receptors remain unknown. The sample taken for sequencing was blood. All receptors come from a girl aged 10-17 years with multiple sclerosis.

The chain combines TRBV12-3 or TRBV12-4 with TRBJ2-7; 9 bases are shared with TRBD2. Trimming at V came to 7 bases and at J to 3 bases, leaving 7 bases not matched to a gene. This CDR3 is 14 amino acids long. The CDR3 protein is CASNVGTSRYEQYF. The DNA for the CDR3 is TGTGCCAGCAACGTAGGGACTAGCCGCTACGAGCAGTACTTC.

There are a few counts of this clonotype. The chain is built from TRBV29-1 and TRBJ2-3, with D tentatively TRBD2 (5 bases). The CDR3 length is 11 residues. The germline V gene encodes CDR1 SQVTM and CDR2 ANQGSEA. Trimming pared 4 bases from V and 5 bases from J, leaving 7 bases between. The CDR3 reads CSVVRGDTQYF. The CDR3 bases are TGCAGCGTTGTCCGGGGAGATACGCAGTATTTT.

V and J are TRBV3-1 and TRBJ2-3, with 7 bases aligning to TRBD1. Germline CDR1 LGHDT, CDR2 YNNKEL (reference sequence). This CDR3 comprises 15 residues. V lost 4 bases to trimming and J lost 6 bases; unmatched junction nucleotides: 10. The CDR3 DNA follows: TGTGCCAGCAGCCTGACAGGGAAGGGGTCCGATACGCAGTATTTT. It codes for CASSLTGKGSDTQYF.

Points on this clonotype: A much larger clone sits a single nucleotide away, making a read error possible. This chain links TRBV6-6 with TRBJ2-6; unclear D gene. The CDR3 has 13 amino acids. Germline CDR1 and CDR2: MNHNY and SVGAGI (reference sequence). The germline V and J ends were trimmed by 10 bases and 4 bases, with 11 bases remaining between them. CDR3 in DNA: TGTGCCAACAAGGAGATGGGGGCCAACGTCCTGACTTTC. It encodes CANKEMGANVLTF.

CDR3 loop: CASSWTGGALPSDEQFF. For the CDR3, the DNA is TGCGCCAGCAGCTGGACAGGGGGCGCACTCCCGAGCGATGAGCAGTTCTTC. The V call is TRBV5-1, the J call TRBJ2-1; 11 nucleotides line up with TRBD1. Germline loops: CDR1 SGHRS, CDR2 YFSETQ. The CDR3 consists of 17 residues. The ends lost 3 bases at V and 8 bases at J; junction bases unmatched: 13.

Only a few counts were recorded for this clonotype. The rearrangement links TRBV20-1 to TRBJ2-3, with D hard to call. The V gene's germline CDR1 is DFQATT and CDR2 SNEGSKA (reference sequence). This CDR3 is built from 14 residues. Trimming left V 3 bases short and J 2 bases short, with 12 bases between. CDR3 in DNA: TGCAGTGCTAGCGGCGGAACGCTCACAGATACGCAGTATTTT. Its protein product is CSASGGTLTDTQYF.

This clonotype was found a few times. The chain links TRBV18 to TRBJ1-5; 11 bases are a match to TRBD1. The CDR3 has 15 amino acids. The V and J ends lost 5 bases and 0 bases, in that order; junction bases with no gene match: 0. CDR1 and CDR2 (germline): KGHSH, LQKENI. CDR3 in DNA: TGTGCCAGCTCAGGACAGGGGGCTAGCAATCAGCCCCAGCATTTT. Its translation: CASSGQGASNQPQHF.

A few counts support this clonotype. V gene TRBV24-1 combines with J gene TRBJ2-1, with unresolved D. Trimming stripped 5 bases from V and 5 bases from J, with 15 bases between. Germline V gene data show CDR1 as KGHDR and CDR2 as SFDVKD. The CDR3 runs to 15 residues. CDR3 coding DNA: TGTGCCACCAGTGTCGGCGGCCTTGGAGACAATGAGCAGTTCTTC. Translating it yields CATSVGGLGDNEQFF.

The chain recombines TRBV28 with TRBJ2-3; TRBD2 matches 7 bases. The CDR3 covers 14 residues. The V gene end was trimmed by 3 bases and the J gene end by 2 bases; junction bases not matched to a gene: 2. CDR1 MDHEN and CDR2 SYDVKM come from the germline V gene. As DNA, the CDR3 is TGTGCCAGCAGTTTCGCGGGAGCCACAGATACGCAGTATTTT. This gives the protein CASSFAGATDTQYF.

The CDR3 nucleotides are TGCAGCGCCCGAATTGACAGGGGGTCCTACGAGCAGTACTTC. Residues: CSARIDRGSYEQYF. The V gene is TRBV29-1, the J gene TRBJ2-7, with 9 bases lining up with TRBD1. Germline CDR1 SQVTM, CDR2 ANQGSEA. The junction had 8 bases not matched to a gene; V was cut back by 7 bases and J by 1 base. The CDR3 has 14 amino acids.

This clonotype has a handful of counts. CDR3 DNA: TGCAGCGTTGAAGGCGGGACAGAACACGCCCAAGAGACCCAGTACTTC. Amino acid sequence: CSVEGGTEHAQETQYF. The genes are TRBV29-1 and TRBJ2-5; a weak D match, TRBD1 (7 bases). Trimming removed 1 base at V and 1 base at J, with 16 bases between. The CDR3 consists of 16 residues. The germline CDR1 and CDR2 sequences are SQVTM and ANQGSEA.

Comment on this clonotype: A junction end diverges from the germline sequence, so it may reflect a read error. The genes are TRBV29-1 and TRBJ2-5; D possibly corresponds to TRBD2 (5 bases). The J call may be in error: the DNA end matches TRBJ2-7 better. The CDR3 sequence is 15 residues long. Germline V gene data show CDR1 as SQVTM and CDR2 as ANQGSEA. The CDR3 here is CSVEDPGGQSCEQYF. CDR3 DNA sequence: TGCAGCGTTGAAGATCCAGGAGGTCAATCCTGCGAGCAGTACTTC.

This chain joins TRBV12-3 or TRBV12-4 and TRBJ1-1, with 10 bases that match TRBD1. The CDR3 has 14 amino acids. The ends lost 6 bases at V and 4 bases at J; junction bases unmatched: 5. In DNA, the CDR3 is TGTGCCAGCAGCGCGACAGGGGGCGGCACTGAAGCTTTCTTT. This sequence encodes CASSATGGGTEAFF.

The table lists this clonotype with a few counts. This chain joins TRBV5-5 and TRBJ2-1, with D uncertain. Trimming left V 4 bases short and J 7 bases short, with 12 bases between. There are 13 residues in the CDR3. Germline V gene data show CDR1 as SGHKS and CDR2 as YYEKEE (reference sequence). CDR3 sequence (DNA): TGTGCCAGCAGCCTTACCCCCGAGAATGAGCAGTTCTTC. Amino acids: CASSLTPENEQFF. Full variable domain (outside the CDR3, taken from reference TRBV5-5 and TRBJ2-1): DAGVTQSPTHLIKTRGQQVTLRCSPISGHKSVSWYQQVLGQGPQFIFQYYEKEERGRGNFPDRFSARQFPNYSSELNVNALLLGDSALYLCASSLTPENEQFFGPGTRLTVL.

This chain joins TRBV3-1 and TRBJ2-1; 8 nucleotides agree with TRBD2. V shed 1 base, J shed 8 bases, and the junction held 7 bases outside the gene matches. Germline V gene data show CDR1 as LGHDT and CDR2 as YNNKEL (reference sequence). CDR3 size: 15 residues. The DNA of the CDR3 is TGTGCCAGCAGCCAAGGGGCCCTAGCGGGCTATGAGCAGTTCTTC. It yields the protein CASSQGALAGYEQFF.

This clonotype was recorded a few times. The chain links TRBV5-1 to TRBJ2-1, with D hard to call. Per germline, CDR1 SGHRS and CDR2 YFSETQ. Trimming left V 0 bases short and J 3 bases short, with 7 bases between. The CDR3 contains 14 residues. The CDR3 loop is CASSLDQSYNEQFF. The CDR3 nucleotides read TGCGCCAGCAGCTTGGACCAGAGCTACAATGAGCAGTTCTTC.

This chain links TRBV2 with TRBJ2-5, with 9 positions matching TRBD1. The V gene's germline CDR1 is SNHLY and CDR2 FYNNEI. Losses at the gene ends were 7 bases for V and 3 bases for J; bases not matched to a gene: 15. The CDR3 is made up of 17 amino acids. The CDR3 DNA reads TGTGCCAGCACCCTGATGACCTCGGGACAGGGTAAAGAGACCCAGTACTTC. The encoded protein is CASTLMTSGQGKETQYF.

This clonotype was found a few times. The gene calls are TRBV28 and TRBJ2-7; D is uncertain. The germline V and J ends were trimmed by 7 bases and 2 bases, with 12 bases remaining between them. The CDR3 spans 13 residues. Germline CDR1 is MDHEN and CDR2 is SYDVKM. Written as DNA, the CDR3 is TGTGCCAGCACCCCGGACGGCCCCTACGAGCAGTACTTC. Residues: CASTPDGPYEQYF.

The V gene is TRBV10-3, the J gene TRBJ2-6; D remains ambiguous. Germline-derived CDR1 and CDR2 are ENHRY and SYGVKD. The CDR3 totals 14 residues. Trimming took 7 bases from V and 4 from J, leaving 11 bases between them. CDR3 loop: CAIKRTGGANVLTF. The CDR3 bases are TGTGCCATCAAACGGACCGGGGGGGCCAACGTCCTGACTTTC.

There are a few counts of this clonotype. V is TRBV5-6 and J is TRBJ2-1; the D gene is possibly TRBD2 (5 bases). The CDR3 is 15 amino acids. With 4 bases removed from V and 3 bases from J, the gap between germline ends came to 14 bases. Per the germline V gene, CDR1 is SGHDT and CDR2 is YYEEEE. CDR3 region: CASSNRDRNYNEQFF. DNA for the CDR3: TGTGCCAGCAGCAACCGGGATAGAAACTACAATGAGCAGTTCTTC.

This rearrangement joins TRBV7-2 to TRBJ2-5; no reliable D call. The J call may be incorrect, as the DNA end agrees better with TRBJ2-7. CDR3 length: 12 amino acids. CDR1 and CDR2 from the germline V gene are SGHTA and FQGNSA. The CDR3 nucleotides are TGTGCCAGCAGCTTAGAGGTCGTCGAGCAGTACTTC. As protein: CASSLEVVEQYF.

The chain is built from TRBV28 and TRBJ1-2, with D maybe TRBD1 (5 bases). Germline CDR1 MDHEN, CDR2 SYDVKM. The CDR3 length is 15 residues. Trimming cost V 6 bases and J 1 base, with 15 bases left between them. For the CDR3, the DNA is TGTGCCAGCAGCCTGGGGGTATGGGATAACTATGGCTACACCTTC. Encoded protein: CASSLGVWDNYGYTF.

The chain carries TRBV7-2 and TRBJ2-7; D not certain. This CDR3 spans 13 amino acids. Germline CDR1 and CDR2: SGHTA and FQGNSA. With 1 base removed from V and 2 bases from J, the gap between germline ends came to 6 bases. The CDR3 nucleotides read TGTGCCAGCAGCTTAGTTCAGCCCTACGAGCAGTACTTC. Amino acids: CASSLVQPYEQYF. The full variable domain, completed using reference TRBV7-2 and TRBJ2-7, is GAGVSQSPSNKVTEKGKDVELRCDPISGHTALYWYRQSLGQGLEFLIYFQGNSAPDKSGLPSDRFSAERTGGSVSTLTIQRTQQEDSAVYLCASSLVQPYEQYFGPGTRLTVT.

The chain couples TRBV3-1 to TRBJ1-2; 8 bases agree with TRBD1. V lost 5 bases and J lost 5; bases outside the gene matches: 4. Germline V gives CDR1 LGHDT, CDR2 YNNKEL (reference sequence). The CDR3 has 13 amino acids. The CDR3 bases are TGTGCCAGCAGCGACCAGGGGGCGTATGGCTACACCTTC. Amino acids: CASSDQGAYGYTF. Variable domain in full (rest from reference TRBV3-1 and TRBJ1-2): DTAVSQTPKYLVTQMGNDKSIKCEQNLGHDTMYWYKQDSKKFLKIMFSYNNKELIINETVPNRFSPKSPDKAHLNLHINSLELGDSAVYFCASSDQGAYGYTFGSGTRLTVV.

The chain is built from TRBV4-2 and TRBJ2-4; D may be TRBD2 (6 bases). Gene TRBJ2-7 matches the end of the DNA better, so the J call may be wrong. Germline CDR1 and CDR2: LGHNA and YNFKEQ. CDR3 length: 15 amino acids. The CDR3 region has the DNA TGTGCCAGCAGCCAAGATATAGCGGCCGCCTACGAGCAGTACTTC. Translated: CASSQDIAAAYEQYF.

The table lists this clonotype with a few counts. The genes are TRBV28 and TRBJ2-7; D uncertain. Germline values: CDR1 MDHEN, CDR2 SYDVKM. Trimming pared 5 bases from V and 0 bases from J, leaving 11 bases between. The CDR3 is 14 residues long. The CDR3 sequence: CASSRLGPSYEQYF. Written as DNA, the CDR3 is TGTGCCAGCAGTCGGCTTGGCCCCTCCTACGAGCAGTACTTC.

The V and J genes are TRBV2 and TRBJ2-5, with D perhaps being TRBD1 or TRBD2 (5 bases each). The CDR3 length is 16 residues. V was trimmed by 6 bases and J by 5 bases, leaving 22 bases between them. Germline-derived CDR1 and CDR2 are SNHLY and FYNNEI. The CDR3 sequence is CASRPGPTKSVETQYF. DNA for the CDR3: TGTGCCAGCAGACCGGGACCGACTAAGTCTGTGGAGACCCAGTACTTC.

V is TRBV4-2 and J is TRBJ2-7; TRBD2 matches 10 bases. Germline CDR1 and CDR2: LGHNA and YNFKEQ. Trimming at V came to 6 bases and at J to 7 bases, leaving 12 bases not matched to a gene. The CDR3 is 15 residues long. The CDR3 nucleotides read TGTGCCAGCAGTTCCGGGACTAGCGACTACAATGAGCAGTACTTC. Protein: CASSSGTSDYNEQYF.

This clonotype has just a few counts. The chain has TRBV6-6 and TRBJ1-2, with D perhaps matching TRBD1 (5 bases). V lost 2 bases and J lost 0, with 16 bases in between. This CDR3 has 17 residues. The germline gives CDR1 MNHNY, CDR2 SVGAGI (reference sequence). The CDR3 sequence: CASSYDVQAYSNYGYTF. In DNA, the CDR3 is TGTGCCAGCAGTTACGACGTACAGGCGTACTCTAACTATGGCTACACCTTC.